The 6 T cell receptor beta chains presented below share a single source sample, sequenced in a study of T cells in Graves' hyperthyroidism and ophthalmopathy (dated by TCRdb to between 2018 and 2021). The method was multiplex PCR. The instrument given in TCRdb is Illumina HiSeq 2000. TCR beta CDR3 regions were amplified from RNA transcripts. A first-round RT-PCR of the TCR CDR3 used the HTBI primer set with the Qiagen OneStep RT-PCR kit. TCRdb trimmed the raw reads at Q25, called clones with MiXCR and kept productive beta chains. Merged by CDR3 protein, the rows form single entries marked with the most common genes and DNA. The sample table lists under 750,000 distinct CDR3 sequences, around 20% of them with a count of one. The top ten clonotypes cover 16% of the sample. Sequencing was carried out using blood. The receptors stem from a woman in her fifties or sixties with Graves' hyperthyroidism that later progressed to Graves' ophthalmopathy.

The genes are TRBV5-1 and TRBJ2-1, with D unresolved. Germline values: CDR1 SGHRS, CDR2 YFSETQ. The CDR3 consists of 13 residues. Trimming took 4 bases from V and 15 from J, leaving 20 bases between them. The CDR3 spells CASSPPLDTGLFF. In DNA form, the CDR3 reads TGCGCCAGCAGCCCACCACTCGACACCGGCCTGTTCTTC.

This clonotype was counted a few times. J is TRBJ2-7 and V is TRBV5-1, with D possibly TRBD1 on 5 matching bases. The CDR3 is 14 amino acids. Deletions cut 4 bases from V and 5 bases from J, with 16 bases between. Germline-derived CDR1 and CDR2 are SGHRS and YFSETQ. CDR3 amino acids: CASSLRVPPHEQYF. In DNA, the CDR3 is TGCGCCAGCAGCCTCAGGGTACCCCCCCACGAGCAGTACTTC.

The V and J genes are TRBV14 and TRBJ2-6; TRBD1 is a possible D gene (5 bases). Trimming pared 4 bases from V and 0 bases from J, leaving 7 bases between. Germline assignment: CDR1 SGHDN and CDR2 FVKESK. The CDR3 runs to 15 residues. The CDR3 DNA follows: TGTGCCAGCAGCCTCCAGGGCTCTGGGGCCAACGTCCTGACTTTC. The encoded protein is CASSLQGSGANVLTF.

This clonotype was seen at least ten times. The gene calls are TRBV11-2 and TRBJ2-2; D is perhaps TRBD1 (6 bases). This CDR3 is built from 14 residues. V lost 0 bases to trimming and J lost 7 bases, with 9 bases between them. Germline-derived CDR1 and CDR2 are SGHAT and FQNNGV. Here the CDR3 DNA reads TGTGCCAGCAGCTTAGAGAGGGGGATCGGGGAGCTGTTTTTT. This translates into CASSLERGIGELFF.

This clonotype has a count of ten or more. CDR3: CASSLTTGDSNQPQHF. The CDR3 DNA reads TGTGCCAGCAGCCTAACGACAGGGGATAGCAATCAGCCCCAGCATTTT. The chain combines TRBV3-1 with TRBJ1-5; the match to TRBD1 covers 8 bases. The CDR3 is 16 amino acids. V was pared by 4 bases and J by 0 bases, with 5 bases of the junction left unmatched. Germline V gives CDR1 LGHDT, CDR2 YNNKEL (reference sequence).

This clonotype has a count of ten or more. This sequence joins TRBV7-9 and TRBJ1-5; D ambiguous. Germline V gene data show CDR1 as SEHNR and CDR2 as FQNEAQ (reference sequence). The V gene lost 5 bases and the J gene lost 0 bases, with 2 bases spanning the gap. There are 12 residues in the CDR3. In DNA, the CDR3 is TGTGCCAGCAGCACTAGCAATCAGCCCCAGCATTTT. Translating gives CASSTSNQPQHF.